The 15 T cell receptor beta chains in this list originate from one sample, sequenced in a study of shared clonotypes between healthy human individuals. TCRdb's copy holds only in-frame clones and misses some; the assay was immunoSEQ multiplex PCR. The data contain 2 million to 2.5 million clones, roughly 92% of them singletons. Sample: naive CD4+ T cells from PBMCs. Documented subset: CD45RA+ positively selected. These receptors all come from a man aged 18 to 29 in good health. Some clones in this sample may be carry-over from other donors' samples.

The rearrangement joins TRBV11-2 to TRBJ2-7; TRBD1 matches at 7 bases. This CDR3 has 15 residues. The germline gives CDR1 SGHAT, CDR2 FQNNGV. V lost 2 bases and J lost 2; bases outside the gene matches: 6. CDR3 nucleotide sequence: TGTGCCAGCAGCTTAAGAGGGGGCTTGACCTACGAGCAGTACTTC. The encoded protein is CASSLRGGLTYEQYF.

This clone was detected only a few times. The gene calls are TRBV6-1 and TRBJ1-5, with D unclear. Trimming shortened V by 9 bases and J by 4 bases, and 16 bases separated the two germline ends. CDR3 length: 14 amino acids. From germline, CDR1 is MNHNS and CDR2 SASEGT. The CDR3 DNA sequence: TGTGCCAGTCACTCCGGGTTCCCGAATCAGCCCCAGCATTTT. It translates to CASHSGFPNQPQHF.

Comments on this clone: The sample contains more than one DNA sequence encoding this CDR3. The chain carries TRBV18 and TRBJ2-7; D gene uncertain. Germline V gives CDR1 KGHSH, CDR2 LQKENI. The CDR3 totals 14 residues. The V gene lost 3 bases and the J gene lost 2 bases, with 11 bases spanning the gap. The CDR3 here is CASSPGGLPYEQYF. CDR3 nucleotide sequence: TGTGCCAGCTCACCTGGCGGTCTCCCCTACGAGCAGTACTTC.

V and J are TRBV9 and TRBJ2-5; 8 bases are shared with TRBD1. CDR3 length equals 14 residues. Germline loops: CDR1 SGDLS, CDR2 YYNGEE. V lost 4 bases and J lost 5; bases outside the gene matches: 7. The CDR3 loop reads CASSPAGGGETQYF. DNA of the CDR3: TGTGCCAGCAGCCCGGCAGGGGGCGGCGAGACCCAGTACTTC.

The chain uses TRBV6-1 and TRBJ1-4, with D possibly being TRBD1 (5 bases). Trimming left V 6 bases short and J 3 bases short, with 14 bases between. The CDR3 length is 15 residues. Per the germline V gene, CDR1 is MNHNS and CDR2 is SASEGT. This CDR3 reads CASRGGSTANEKLFF. CDR3 sequence (DNA): TGTGCCAGCAGGGGGGGGTCGACAGCTAATGAAAAACTGTTTTTT.

V gene TRBV7-3 combines with J gene TRBJ2-5, with D possibly TRBD1 on 6 matching bases. Per the germline V gene, CDR1 is SGHTA and CDR2 is FQGTGA. The CDR3 contains 13 residues. The ends were cut back, 5 bases at V and 2 bases at J, with 9 bases in the middle. CDR3 in DNA: TGTGCCAGCAGCCCGGACAGTCAAGAGACCCAGTACTTC. This sequence encodes CASSPDSQETQYF.

The chain joins TRBV5-1 to TRBJ2-5, with 10 bases fitting TRBD2. V gave up 2 bases and J gave up 4 bases; unmatched junction bases: 8. This CDR3 is built from 16 residues. The germline V gene has CDR1 SGHRS and CDR2 YFSETQ. Here the CDR3 DNA reads TGCGCCAGCAGCTTCCAACCAGCGGGAGGGCGAGAGACCCAGTACTTC. Protein product: CASSFQPAGGRETQYF.

The chain joins TRBV7-8 to TRBJ1-1; D may be TRBD1 (6 bases). The CDR3 length is 15 residues. Deletions cut 4 bases from V and 0 bases from J, with 12 bases between. Per the germline V gene, CDR1 is SGHVS and CDR2 is FQNEAQ. In nucleotides, the CDR3 is TGTGCCAGCAGCTCACGAGAGGGGGTGAACACTGAAGCTTTCTTT. Its translation: CASSSREGVNTEAFF.

This clone was observed a single time. The chain joins TRBV30 to TRBJ1-6; possibly TRBD1 for D (5 bases). The CDR3 runs 13 residues. Trimming left V 4 bases short and J 6 bases short, with 10 bases between. Germline values: CDR1 GTSNPN, CDR2 SVGIG (reference sequence). In DNA, the CDR3 is TGTGCCTGGACAGGGTTCAGTAATTCACCCCTCCACTTT. Translated, it gives CAWTGFSNSPLHF. Based on the CDR3 plus reference TRBV30 and TRBJ1-6, the full variable domain is SQTIHQWPATLVQPVGSPLSLECTVEGTSNPNLYWYRQAAGRGLQLLFYSVGIGQISSEVPQNLSASRPQDRQFILSSKKLLLSDSGFYLCAWTGFSNSPLHFGNGTRLTVT.

Concerning this clone itself: The same CDR3 is also encoded by other DNA sequences in this sample. This sequence joins TRBV18 and TRBJ2-1; D is possibly TRBD1 or TRBD2 (5 bases each). The CDR3 extends over 15 amino acids. V lost 2 bases and J 0 bases, leaving 8 bases between the germline ends. CDR1 is KGHSH, CDR2 LQKENI, per germline. The CDR3: CASSPGTSSYNEQFF. CDR3 DNA sequence: TGTGCCAGCTCACCAGGGACCAGCTCCTACAATGAGCAGTTCTTC. The full variable domain, its missing parts supplied by reference TRBV18 and TRBJ2-1, is NAGVMQNPRHLVRRRGQEARLRCSPMKGHSHVYWYRQLPEEGLKFMVYLQKENIIDESGMPKERFSAEFPKEGPSILRIQQVVRGDSAAYFCASSPGTSSYNEQFFGPGTRLTVL.

The V gene is TRBV28, the J gene TRBJ2-7; no clear D gene. V lost 6 bases to trimming and J lost 3 bases, with 15 bases between them. Per the germline V gene, CDR1 is MDHEN and CDR2 is SYDVKM. The CDR3 length is 14 residues. The CDR3 loop reads CASSPGPAYYEQYF. The CDR3 region has the DNA TGTGCCAGCAGCCCCGGCCCAGCCTACTACGAGCAGTACTTC.

This clone turned up a few times. Other DNA sequences in the same sample also yield this CDR3. The chain couples TRBV7-3 to TRBJ1-1; 7 bases are shared with TRBD1. Germline V gene lookup returns CDR1 SGHTA and CDR2 FQGTGA. This CDR3 region has 13 residues. V was clipped by 5 bases and J by 4 bases; unmatched bases: 4. As DNA, the CDR3 is TGTGCCAGCAGCCCGTCAGGGGGCACTGAAGCTTTCTTT. Translating gives CASSPSGGTEAFF.

The chain joins TRBV4-1 to TRBJ1-5; 8 positions match TRBD1. This CDR3 has 15 amino acids. The V segment lost 3 bases and the J segment 0 bases; nucleotides outside the gene matches: 1. Germline values: CDR1 MGHRA, CDR2 YSYEKL. CDR3 amino acids: CASSQTGVSNQPQHF. The DNA of the CDR3 is TGCGCCAGCAGCCAGACAGGGGTTAGCAATCAGCCCCAGCATTTT.

This chain connects TRBV29-1 to TRBJ1-3, with D possibly TRBD1 on 5 matching bases. The CDR3 runs to 14 residues. Trimming shortened V by 0 bases and J by 4 bases, and 10 bases separated the two germline ends. CDR1 is SQVTM, CDR2 ANQGSEA, per germline. The CDR3 spells CSVEDRGIGNTIYF. The CDR3 bases are TGCAGCGTTGAAGATCGGGGGATCGGAAACACCATATATTTT.

The V call is TRBV14, the J call TRBJ2-2; D gene uncertain. Germline CDR1 and CDR2: SGHDN and FVKESK. CDR3 length: 13 residues. The V and J ends lost 5 bases and 5 bases respectively, with 9 bases between them. For the CDR3, the DNA is TGTGCCAGCAGCGCCTCGCGAACCGGGGAGCTGTTTTTT. The encoded protein is CASSASRTGELFF.